Shown below are 7 T cell receptor beta chains from a single sample sequenced in a study of post-analysis software for immune sequencing data. Whole-study results and caveats: There were four or five TRBV segments more frequent in patients than controls, and TRBV5-6, TRBV5-1 and TRBV20-1 were among them.

Their target antigens are unknown. Unique molecular identifiers had been added to the TCR beta cDNA libraries. MiXCR, applied by TCRdb to the PCR reads, yields one record per CDR3 protein. The data contain about 540,000 distinct CDR3 sequences, around 31% of them singletons. What was sequenced was blood. The source is a girl under 18 with multiple sclerosis.

The chain has TRBV5-1 and TRBJ2-4; TRBD1 is a possible D gene (8 bases). There are 14 residues in the CDR3. V was cut by 2 bases and J by 9 bases, with 15 bases left in between. The germline V gene encodes CDR1 SGHRS and CDR2 YFSETQ. The CDR3 nucleotides are TGCGCCAGCAGCTTCGGACAGGGCGGGGGCATTCAGTACTTC. Translation gives CASSFGQGGGIQYF. Looking up the rest from reference TRBV5-1 and TRBJ2-4 gives the full variable domain: KAGVTQTPRYLIKTRGQQVTLSCSPISGHRSVSWYQQTPGQGLQFLFEYFSETQRNKGNFPGRFSGRQFSNSRSEMNVSTLELGDSALYLCASSFGQGGGIQYFGAGTRLSVL.

This clonotype was counted only a few times. The chain combines TRBV27 with TRBJ2-7; tentative D call: TRBD1 (5 bases). V lost 7 bases and J 1 base, leaving 17 bases between the germline ends. Looked up from germline, CDR1 is MNHEY and CDR2 is SMNVEV (reference sequence). The CDR3 is 15 residues long. As DNA, the CDR3 is TGTGCCAGCACCCCCTCTGGGGCTATGTCCTACGAGCAGTACTTC. This codes for CASTPSGAMSYEQYF.

The V call is TRBV20-1, the J call TRBJ1-6; 8 nucleotides match TRBD1. Unmatched junction bases numbered 4, after V lost 2 bases and J lost 7 bases. Germline loops: CDR1 DFQATT, CDR2 SNEGSKA (reference sequence). This CDR3 comprises 14 residues. CDR3 protein: CSARQGADNSPLHF. The CDR3 DNA follows: TGCAGTGCTAGACAGGGGGCGGACAATTCACCCCTCCACTTT.

The gene calls are TRBV5-5 and TRBJ2-3; D is tentatively TRBD1 or TRBD2 (5 bases each). The CDR3 sequence is 15 residues long. Per germline, CDR1 SGHKS and CDR2 YYEKEE (reference sequence). Trimming left V 2 bases short and J 6 bases short, with 16 bases between. The CDR3 sequence is CASSLWSRDGDTQYF. CDR3 DNA sequence: TGTGCCAGCAGCTTATGGAGCCGGGACGGCGATACGCAGTATTTT.

The J gene is TRBJ2-2, the V gene TRBV10-1; D gene ambiguous. Per the germline V gene, CDR1 is WNHNN and CDR2 is SYGVQD (reference sequence). CDR3 length equals 13 residues. Trimming cost V 6 bases and J 5 bases, with 10 bases left between them. The CDR3 is CASRDAKTGELFF. In DNA form, the CDR3 reads TGCGCCAGCAGGGACGCAAAGACCGGGGAGCTGTTTTTT.

This clonotype showed up just a few times. V usage is TRBV29-1 and J usage is TRBJ1-2, with TRBD1 matching over 12 bases. J was trimmed by 4 bases and V by 3 bases; bases with no gene match: 6. Germline assignment: CDR1 SQVTM and CDR2 ANQGSEA. The CDR3 is 15 amino acids. The CDR3: CSVEGGTGGSYGYTF. The CDR3 bases are TGCAGCGTTGAGGGTGGGACAGGGGGCAGCTATGGCTACACCTTC.

The V and J genes are TRBV2 and TRBJ1-6, with 7 positions matching TRBD1. The V gene end was trimmed by 7 bases and the J gene end by 10 bases; junction bases not matched to a gene: 13. CDR1 and CDR2 (germline): SNHLY, FYNNEI. There are 15 residues in the CDR3. CDR3 sequence: CASTQETGSGSPLHF. In DNA, the CDR3 is TGTGCCAGCACTCAAGAGACAGGGTCTGGGTCACCCCTCCACTTT.